Sequencing of this TCR beta chain was carried out in a study of CD4 T cells in relation to SARS-CoV-2 and coronaviruses. For the study at large: ViraFEST: roughly 9-day antigen culture of PBMCs, then TCR beta CDR3 sequencing.

This clone appeared a few times. Its antigen is currently unknown. Germline V gene sequence: CDR1 SGHTA, CDR2 FQGNSA. V was cut by 2 bases and J by 6 bases, with 8 bases left in between. There are 13 residues in the CDR3. Here immunoSEQ multiplex PCR was the method, and the copy in TCRdb shows in-frame clones only, minus some. The repertoire has more than 20,000 clones, roughly 72% of them found once; the top ten carry about 15%. The unexposed donors gave CD4+ T cells in about 2010-2019, prior to COVID-19. The cells were cultured for over eight days before CD4+ T cells were isolated. The chain joins TRBV7-2 to TRBJ1-5, with TRBD1 as a possible D gene (5 bases). The material sequenced was CD4+ T cells from PBMCs, cultured in vitro. The receptor was derived from a human donor in good health. In nucleotides, the CDR3 is TGTGCCAGCAGCTTACCAGGGATTCAGCCCCAGCATTTT. It is translated as CASSLPGIQPQHF.